The rows below give T cell receptor beta chains drawn from one sample of a study of cytomegalovirus exposure and HLA in healthy donors. This table comes from immunoSEQ multiplex PCR, and its TCRdb copy is limited to in-frame clones, with some not included. There are about 170,000 clones in the sample; about 85% occur only once, and 1% lies in the top ten. The sample taken for sequencing was PBMCs. The receptors shown here come from a boy between 2 and 10 years old in good health and CMV-seronegative. CDR3s include the opening cysteine and the closing phenylalanine or tryptophan. A D gene is named only where the DNA matches it firmly. Expanded clones are given a class, and other clones once, few, many or no size at all.

abundance | len | j_gene | v_gene | d_gene | CDR3nt | CDR3aa
few | 16 | TRBJ1-2 | TRBV11-2 | . | TGTGCCAGCAGCTCCCCCGGGGGGGGTGGGCCTATAGGCTACACCTTC | CASSSPGGGGPIGYTF
. | 13 | TRBJ1-2 | TRBV7-6 | . | TGTGCCAGCAGCCCCTCCGAGGGCTATGGCTACACCTTC | CASSPSEGYGYTF
. | 14 | TRBJ1-1 | TRBV2 | . | TGTGCCAGCATGGGGGGAGGGGGTCGGACTGAAGCTTTCTTT | CASMGGGGRTEAFF
few | 14 | TRBJ2-2 | TRBV9 | . | TGTGCCAGCAGCGTAGCGGCAGGCGCCGGGGAGCTGTTTTTT | CASSVAAGAGELFF
. | 15 | TRBJ2-5 | TRBV4-1 | . | TGCGCCAGCAGCCAAGAGGAGAGCAGCCAAGAGACCCAGTACTTC | CASSQEESSQETQYF
. | 14 | TRBJ2-2 | TRBV5-4 | . | TGTGCCAGCAGCTTGCCCGGGAACACCGGGGAGCTGTTTTTT | CASSLPGNTGELFF
. | 15 | TRBJ1-1 | TRBV6-5 | TRBD1 | TGTGCCAGCAGTCCCCGGGACAGGGACAACACTGAAGCTTTCTTT | CASSPRDRDNTEAFF
. | 15 | TRBJ2-3 | TRBV28 | TRBD1 | TGTGCCAGCAGTTCCCTAGGGACAGGTACAGATACGCAGTATTTT | CASSSLGTGTDTQYF
. | 14 | TRBJ2-7 | TRBV28 | . | TGTGCCAGCAGTTTGATGCGGGCCCCCTACGAGCAGTACTTC | CASSLMRAPYEQYF
. | 13 | TRBJ2-3 | TRBV28 | TRBD2 | TGTGCCAGCAGTTTACTAGCGGGGGAGGAGCAGTATTTT | CASSLLAGEEQYF
few | 14 | TRBJ2-2 | TRBV7-9 | . | TGTGCCAGCAGCACGCGGGGGAACACCGGGGAGCTGTTTTTT | CASSTRGNTGELFF
. | 14 | TRBJ2-6 | TRBV30 | . | TGTGCCTGGAGTTCCTATGTTGGGGCCAACGTCCTGACTTTC | CAWSSYVGANVLTF
few | 13 | TRBJ1-3 | TRBV2 | . | TGTGCCAGTATTCGGGGGGATGGAAACACCATATATTTT | CASIRGDGNTIYF
. | 12 | TRBJ2-1 | TRBV9 | . | TGTGCCAGCAGCCCCCCGTACAATGAGCAGTTCTTC | CASSPPYNEQFF
. | 13 | TRBJ2-1 | TRBV6-1 | . | TGTACGGGGAGCCCAGGGGTGGGGGATGAGCAGTTCTTC | CTGSPGVGDEQFF
. | 17 | TRBJ2-3 | TRBV18 | . | TGTGCCAGCTCACCAATAGGACAACAGGGCCCCACAGATACGCAGTATTTT | CASSPIGQQGPTDTQYF
few | 18 | TRBJ2-6 | TRBV28 | TRBD1 | TGTGCCAGCAGTTTCTGGACAGGGGGTATATCTGGGGCCAACGTCCTGACTTTC | CASSFWTGGISGANVLTF
. | 13 | TRBJ2-5 | TRBV5-6 | . | TGTGCCAGCAGCTACGGACAGACGGAGACCCAGTACTTC | CASSYGQTETQYF
. | 16 | TRBJ1-2 | TRBV2 | . | TGTGCCAGCAGCGGAGGAAGGGTCCCCCCTAACTATGGCTACACCTTC | CASSGGRVPPNYGYTF
. | 18 | TRBJ1-4 | TRBV18 | . | TGTGCCAGCTCACCAGAGCCGAAGTTGACTGCAACTAATGAAAAACTGTTTTTT | CASSPEPKLTATNEKLFF
. | 14 | TRBJ2-1 | TRBV9 | . | TGTGCCAGCAGCGTAGAATTCACGGACAATGAGCAGTTCTTC | CASSVEFTDNEQFF
. | 14 | TRBJ2-7 | TRBV5-6 | . | TGTGCCAGCAGCGTCCAGGGTTTAGTCTACGAGCAGTACTTC | CASSVQGLVYEQYF
. | 12 | TRBJ1-1 | TRBV19 | . | TGTGCCAGTAGTAGCCCCCCGGGTGGGGCTTTCTTT | CASSSPPGGAFF
. | 14 | TRBJ1-1 | TRBV11-2 | . | TGTGCCAGCAGCTACACACGGGGGAACACTGAAGCTTTCTTT | CASSYTRGNTEAFF
. | 14 | TRBJ2-1 | TRBV4-1 | TRBD2 | TGCGCCAGCAGCCGGGGGATAGCGGGAGGGCAGCAGTTCTTC | CASSRGIAGGQQFF
. | 16 | TRBJ1-4 | TRBV25-1 | . | TGTGCCAGCAGTGAGGGAACCGGGATGCGGCATGAAAAATTGTTTTTT | CASSEGTGMRHEKLFF
. | 12 | TRBJ2-7 | TRBV2 | . | TGTGCCAGCAGTGGACTGGACTACGAGCAGTACTTT | CASSGLDYEQYF
. | 16 | TRBJ2-2 | TRBV14 | . | TGTGCCAGCAGCCAAGTACGGGGAGTGAACACCGGGGAGCTGTTTTTT | CASSQVRGVNTGELFF
. | 13 | TRBJ1-5 | TRBV6-4 | TRBD1 | TGTGCCAGCAGGGGACAGGGCAATCAGCCCCAGCATTTT | CASRGQGNQPQHF
. | 14 | TRBJ2-5 | TRBV2 | TRBD1 | TGTGCCAGCAGTGAACGACAGGGCCAAGAGACCCAGTACTTC | CASSERQGQETQYF
. | 15 | TRBJ2-1 | TRBV14 | . | TGTGCCAGCAGCCCAGCAGGGTTTTCCTACAATGAGCAGTTCTTC | CASSPAGFSYNEQFF
. | 17 | TRBJ2-1 | TRBV28 | . | TGTGCCAGCACCATTCACAGGGGACTAGTCTCCTACAATGAGCAGTTCTTC | CASTIHRGLVSYNEQFF
once | 14 | TRBJ2-2 | TRBV5-1 | . | TGCGCCAGCAGCTTTACAGGGACCACCGGGGAGCTGTTTTTT | CASSFTGTTGELFF
. | 13 | TRBJ2-5 | TRBV5-6 | TRBD2 | TGTGCCAGCAGCTTCGGCCTAGCGGGGACCCAGTACTTC | CASSFGLAGTQYF
. | 15 | TRBJ2-3 | TRBV7-9 | TRBD1 | TGTGCCAGCAGCCCCCTGGACAGGGATGCAGATACGCAGTATTTT | CASSPLDRDADTQYF
. | 14 | TRBJ1-5 | TRBV28 | . | TGTGCCAGCAGTTTAGAAACGGGCGGGCAGCCCCAGCATTTT | CASSLETGGQPQHF
. | 16 | TRBJ2-1 | TRBV30 | TRBD2 | TGTGCCTGGAGTGAACCTAGCGGGAGGGCCGGGAATGAGCAGTTCTTC | CAWSEPSGRAGNEQFF
. | 14 | TRBJ2-7 | TRBV19 | TRBD2 | TGTGCCAGTAGTCCACTAGCGGACTCCTACGAGCAGTACTTC | CASSPLADSYEQYF
. | 16 | TRBJ1-6 | TRBV2 | TRBD1 | TGTGCCAGCAGTGATGGACAGGGTAGCCTGTCTTCACCCCTCCACTTT | CASSDGQGSLSSPLHF
. | 16 | TRBJ2-4 | TRBV5-4 | . | TGTGCCAGCAGCCTCTCGACAGGGAGGGCCAAAAACATTCAGTACTTC | CASSLSTGRAKNIQYF
few | 14 | TRBJ2-3 | TRBV28 | TRBD2 | TGTGCCAGCCGAAGGGGAGGGGACGCAGATACGCAGTATTTT | CASRRGGDADTQYF
. | 13 | TRBJ2-7 | TRBV7-2 | . | TGTGCCAGCAGCTCCAGGGCCCCCGACCAGCAGTACTTC | CASSSRAPDQQYF
. | 15 | TRBJ1-2 | TRBV5-1 | TRBD1 | TGCGCCAGCAGCTCGACGGGACAGAACCCCTATGGCTACACCTTC | CASSSTGQNPYGYTF
. | 17 | TRBJ2-5 | TRBV19 | . | TGTGCCAGTAGTATAGGGGCGGGTAGCGGCGGTAGGGAGACCCAGTACTTC | CASSIGAGSGGRETQYF
few | 14 | TRBJ2-1 | TRBV28 | . | TGTGCCAGCAGTTTTGGCGGCTACCCCTCTGAGCAGTTCTTC | CASSFGGYPSEQFF
once | 15 | TRBJ2-2 | TRBV6-1 | TRBD1 | TGTGCCAGCAGTGAAGCCAGGGGGCTAATCGGGGAGCTGTTTTTT | CASSEARGLIGELFF